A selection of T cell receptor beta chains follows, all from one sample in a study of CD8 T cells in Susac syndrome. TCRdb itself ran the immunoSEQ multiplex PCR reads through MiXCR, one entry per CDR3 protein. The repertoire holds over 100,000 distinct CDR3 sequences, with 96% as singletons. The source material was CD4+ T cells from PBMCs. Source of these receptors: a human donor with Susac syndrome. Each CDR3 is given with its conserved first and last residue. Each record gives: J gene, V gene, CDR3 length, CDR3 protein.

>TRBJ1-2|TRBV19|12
CASSRVGYGYTF
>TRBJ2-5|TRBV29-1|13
CSVEGAQRETQYF
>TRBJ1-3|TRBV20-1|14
CSARDRLSGNTIYF
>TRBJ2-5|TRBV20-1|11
CSATGGETQYF
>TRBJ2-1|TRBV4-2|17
CASSPKMIPSGYNEQFF
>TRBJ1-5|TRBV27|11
CASGVNQPQHF
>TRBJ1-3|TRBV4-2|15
CASSQDVTGGNTIYF
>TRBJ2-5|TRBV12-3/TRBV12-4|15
CASSFGLRSGETQYF
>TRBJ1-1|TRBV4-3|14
CASSQEAGALEAFF
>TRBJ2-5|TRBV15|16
CATSIGGRGHRETQYF
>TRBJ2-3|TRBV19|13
CATTGTGPDTQYF
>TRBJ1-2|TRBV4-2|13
CASSQVIDSLYTF
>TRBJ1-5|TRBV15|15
CATSRRTDSNQPQHF
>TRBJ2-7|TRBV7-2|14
CASSLQGLGYEQYF
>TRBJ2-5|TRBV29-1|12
CSVDGAQETQYF
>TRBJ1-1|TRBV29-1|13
CSVWSPEDTEAFF
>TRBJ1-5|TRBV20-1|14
CSAPRQGSNQPQHF
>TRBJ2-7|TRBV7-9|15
CASSPGQAGDLEQYF
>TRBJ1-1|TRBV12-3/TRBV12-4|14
CASSLWQGATEAFF
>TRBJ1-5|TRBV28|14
CASRNRGSNQPQHF
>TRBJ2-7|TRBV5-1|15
CASREGTPSSYEQYF
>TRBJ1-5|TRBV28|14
CASSRTGNNQPQHF
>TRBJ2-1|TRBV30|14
CAWSIEREYNEQFF
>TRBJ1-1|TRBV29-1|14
CSVETGVVVSEAFF
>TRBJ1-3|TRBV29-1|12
CSAAGQGNTIYF
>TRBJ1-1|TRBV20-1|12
CSADLRGTEAFF
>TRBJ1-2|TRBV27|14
CASSLSGLVDGYTF
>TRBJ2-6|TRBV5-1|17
CATTRLAGAGGANVLTF
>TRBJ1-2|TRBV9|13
CASSVGRDVGYTF
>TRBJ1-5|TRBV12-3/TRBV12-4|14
CASSLSRDNQPQHF
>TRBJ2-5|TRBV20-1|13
CSPPGTDQETQYF
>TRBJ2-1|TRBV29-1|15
CSVGYPGGNYNEQFF
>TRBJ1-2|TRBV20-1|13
CSAREQGLYGYTF
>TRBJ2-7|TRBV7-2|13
CASSPDRTYEQYF
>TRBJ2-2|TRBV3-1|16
CASSHRSTGKYGELFF
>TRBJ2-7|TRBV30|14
CAWSVGGKIYEQYF
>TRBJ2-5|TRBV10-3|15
CAISESWPGTETQYF
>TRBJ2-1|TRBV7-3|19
CASSLIGTSGSGGYNEQFF
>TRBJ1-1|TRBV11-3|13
CASSLQENTEAFF
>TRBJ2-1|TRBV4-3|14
CASSQEQRGNEQFF
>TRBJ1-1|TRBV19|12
CASSWPNTEAFF
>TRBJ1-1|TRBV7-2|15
CASTLSRQMNTEAFF
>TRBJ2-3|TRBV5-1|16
CASSFRQGPRTDTQYF
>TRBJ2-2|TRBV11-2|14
CASSSIVTAGELFF
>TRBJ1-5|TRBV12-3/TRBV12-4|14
CASSADGDNQPQHF
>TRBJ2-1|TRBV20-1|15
CSARDRRQGAIEQFF
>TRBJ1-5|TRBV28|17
CASRDPGQGYSNQPQHF
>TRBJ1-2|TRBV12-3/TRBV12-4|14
CASSLDQGVGGYTF
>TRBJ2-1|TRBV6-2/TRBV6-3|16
CASSDQGAGGHNEQFF
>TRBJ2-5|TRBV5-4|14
CASSFGGTRETQYF